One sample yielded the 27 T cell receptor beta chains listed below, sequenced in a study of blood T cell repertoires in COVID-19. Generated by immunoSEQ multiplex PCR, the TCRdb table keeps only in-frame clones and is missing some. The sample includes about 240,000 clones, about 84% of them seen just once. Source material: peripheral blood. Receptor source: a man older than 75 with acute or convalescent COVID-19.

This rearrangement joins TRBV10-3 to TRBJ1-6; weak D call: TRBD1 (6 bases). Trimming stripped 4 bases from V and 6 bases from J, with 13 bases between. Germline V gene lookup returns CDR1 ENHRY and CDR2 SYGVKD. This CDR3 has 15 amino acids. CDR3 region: CAISVSGTSNSPLHF. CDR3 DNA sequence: TGTGCCATCAGTGTATCCGGGACATCTAATTCACCCCTCCACTTT.

Here the CDR3 reads CASSARTGGGSGYTF. CDR3 DNA: TGTGCCAGCAGCGCACGGACAGGAGGTGGGTCCGGCTACACCTTC. This chain links TRBV9 with TRBJ1-2, with 7 bases lining up with TRBD1. CDR1 is SGDLS and CDR2 is YYNGEE in the germline V gene. The CDR3 is made up of 15 amino acids. Germline trimming cut 3 bases from V and 8 bases from J; bases unmatched to any gene: 13.

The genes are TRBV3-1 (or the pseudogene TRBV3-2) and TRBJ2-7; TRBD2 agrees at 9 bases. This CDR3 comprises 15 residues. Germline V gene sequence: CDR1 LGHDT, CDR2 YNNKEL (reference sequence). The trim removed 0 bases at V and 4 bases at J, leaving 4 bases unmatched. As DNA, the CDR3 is TGTGCCAGCAGCCAAGATCTAGCGGGACCATACGAGCAGTACTTC. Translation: CASSQDLAGPYEQYF.

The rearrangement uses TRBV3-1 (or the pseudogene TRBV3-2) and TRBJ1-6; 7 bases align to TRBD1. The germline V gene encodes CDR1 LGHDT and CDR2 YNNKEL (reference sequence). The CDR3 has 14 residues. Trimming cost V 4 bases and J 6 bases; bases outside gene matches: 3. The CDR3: CASSPSGGNSPLHF. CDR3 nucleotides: TGTGCCAGCAGCCCGTCAGGGGGTAATTCACCCCTCCACTTT.

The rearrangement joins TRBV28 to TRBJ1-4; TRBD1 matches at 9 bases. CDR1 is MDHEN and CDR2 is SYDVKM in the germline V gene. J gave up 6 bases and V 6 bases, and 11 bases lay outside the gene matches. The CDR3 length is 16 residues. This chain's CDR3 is CASSQIPGQGDEKLFF. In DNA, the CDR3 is TGTGCCAGCAGCCAAATACCGGGACAGGGAGATGAAAAACTGTTTTTT.

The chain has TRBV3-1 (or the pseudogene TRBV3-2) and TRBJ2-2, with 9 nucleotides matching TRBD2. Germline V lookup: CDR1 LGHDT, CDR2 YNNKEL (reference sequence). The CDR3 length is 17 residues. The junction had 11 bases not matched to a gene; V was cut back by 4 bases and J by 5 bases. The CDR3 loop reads CASSRAGLAGSTGELFF. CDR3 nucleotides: TGTGCCAGCAGCCGCGCGGGGCTAGCGGGATCGACCGGGGAGCTGTTTTTT.

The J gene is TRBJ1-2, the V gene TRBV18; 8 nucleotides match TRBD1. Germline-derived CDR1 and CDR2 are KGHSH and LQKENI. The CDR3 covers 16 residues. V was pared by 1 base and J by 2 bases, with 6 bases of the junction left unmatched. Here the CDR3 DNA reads TGTGCCAGCTCACCACTAACAGGGGGAGCAAACTATGGCTACACCTTC. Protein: CASSPLTGGANYGYTF.

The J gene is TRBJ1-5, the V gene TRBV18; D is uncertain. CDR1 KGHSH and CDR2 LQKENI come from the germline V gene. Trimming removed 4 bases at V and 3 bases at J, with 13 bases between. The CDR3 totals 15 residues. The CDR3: CASSQNVQNNQPQHF. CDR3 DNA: TGTGCCAGCTCACAGAATGTACAGAACAATCAGCCCCAGCATTTT.

CDR3 protein: CASSLIGGRSYTF. The CDR3 DNA is TGTGCCAGTAGTCTTATCGGAGGTAGGAGCTACACCTTC. This chain connects TRBV19 to TRBJ1-2, with D hard to call. CDR1 is LNHDA, CDR2 SQIVND, per germline (reference sequence). The CDR3 sequence is 13 residues long. Trimming removed 5 bases at V and 9 bases at J, with 16 bases between.

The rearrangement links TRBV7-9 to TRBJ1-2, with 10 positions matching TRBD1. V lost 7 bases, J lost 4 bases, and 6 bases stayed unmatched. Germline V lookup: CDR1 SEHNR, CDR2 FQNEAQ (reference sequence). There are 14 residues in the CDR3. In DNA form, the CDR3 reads TGTGCCAGCAATGAGGGACAGGGGTTCTATGGCTACACCTTC. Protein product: CASNEGQGFYGYTF.

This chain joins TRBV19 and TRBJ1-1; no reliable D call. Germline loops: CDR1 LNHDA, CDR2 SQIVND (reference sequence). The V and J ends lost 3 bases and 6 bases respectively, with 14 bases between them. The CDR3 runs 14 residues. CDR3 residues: CASSMGSTRSEAFF. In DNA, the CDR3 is TGTGCCAGTAGTATGGGCAGTACGCGCTCTGAAGCTTTCTTT.

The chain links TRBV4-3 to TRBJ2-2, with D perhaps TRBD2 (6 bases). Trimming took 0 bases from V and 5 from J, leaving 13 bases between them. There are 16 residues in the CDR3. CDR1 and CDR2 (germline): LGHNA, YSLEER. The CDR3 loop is CASSQDQRGRTGELFF. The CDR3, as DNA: TGCGCCAGCAGCCAAGATCAACGGGGGAGAACCGGGGAGCTGTTTTTT.

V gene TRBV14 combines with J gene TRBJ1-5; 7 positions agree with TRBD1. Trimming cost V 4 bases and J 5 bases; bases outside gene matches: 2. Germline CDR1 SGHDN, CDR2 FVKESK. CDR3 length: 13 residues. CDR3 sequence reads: CASSRDSHQPQHF. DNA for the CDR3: TGTGCCAGCAGCCGGGACAGCCATCAGCCCCAGCATTTT.

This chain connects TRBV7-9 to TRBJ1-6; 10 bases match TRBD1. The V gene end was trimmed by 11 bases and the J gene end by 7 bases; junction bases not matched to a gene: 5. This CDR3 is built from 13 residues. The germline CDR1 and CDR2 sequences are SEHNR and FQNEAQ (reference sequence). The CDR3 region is CAGGGQGNSPLHF. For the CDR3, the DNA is TGTGCCGGGGGGGGACAGGGGAATTCACCCCTCCACTTT. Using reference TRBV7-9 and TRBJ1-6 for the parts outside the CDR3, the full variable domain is DTGVSQNPRHKITKRGQNVTFRCDPISEHNRLYWYRQTLGQGPEFLTYFQNEAQLEKSRLLSDRFSAERPKGSFSTLEIQRTEQGDSAMYLCAGGGQGNSPLHFGNGTRLTVT.

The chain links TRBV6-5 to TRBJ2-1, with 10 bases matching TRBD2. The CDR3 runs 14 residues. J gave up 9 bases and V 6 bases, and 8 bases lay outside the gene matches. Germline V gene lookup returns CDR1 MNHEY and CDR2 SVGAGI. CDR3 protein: CASRQREGLSEQFF. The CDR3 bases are TGTGCCAGCAGGCAGCGGGAGGGCCTGAGTGAGCAGTTCTTC.

In nucleotides, the CDR3 is TGTGCCAGCAGTTACCGGGAACACTACACCTTC. This gives the protein CASSYREHYTF. The chain recombines TRBV12-3 or TRBV12-4 with TRBJ1-2; D not certain. With 4 bases removed from V and 10 bases from J, the gap between germline ends came to 10 bases. CDR3 length: 11 amino acids.

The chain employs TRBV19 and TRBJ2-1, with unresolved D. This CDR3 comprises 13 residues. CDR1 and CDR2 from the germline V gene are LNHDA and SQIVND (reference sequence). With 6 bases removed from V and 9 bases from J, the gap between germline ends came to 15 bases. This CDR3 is CASSQTREVEQFF. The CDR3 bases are TGTGCCAGTAGCCAAACCCGAGAGGTTGAGCAGTTCTTC.

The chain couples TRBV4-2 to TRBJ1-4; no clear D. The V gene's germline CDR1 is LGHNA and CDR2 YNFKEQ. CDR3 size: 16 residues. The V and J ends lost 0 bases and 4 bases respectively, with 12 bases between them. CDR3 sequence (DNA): TGTGCCAGCAGCCAAGATCAACTATTAGATAATGAAAAACTGTTTTTT. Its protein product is CASSQDQLLDNEKLFF.

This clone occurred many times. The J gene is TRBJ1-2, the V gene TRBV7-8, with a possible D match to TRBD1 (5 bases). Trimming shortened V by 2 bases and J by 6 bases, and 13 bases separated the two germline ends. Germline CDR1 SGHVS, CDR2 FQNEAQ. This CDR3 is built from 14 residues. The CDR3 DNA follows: TGTGCCAGCAGCTTACAGGGATTCCGGGATGGCTACACCTTC. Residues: CASSLQGFRDGYTF.

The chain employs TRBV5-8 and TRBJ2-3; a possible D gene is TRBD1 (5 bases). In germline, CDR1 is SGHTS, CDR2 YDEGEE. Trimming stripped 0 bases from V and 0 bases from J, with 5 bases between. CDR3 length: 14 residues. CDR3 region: CASSLGQSTDTQYF. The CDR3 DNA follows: TGTGCCAGCAGCTTGGGACAGAGCACAGATACGCAGTATTTT.

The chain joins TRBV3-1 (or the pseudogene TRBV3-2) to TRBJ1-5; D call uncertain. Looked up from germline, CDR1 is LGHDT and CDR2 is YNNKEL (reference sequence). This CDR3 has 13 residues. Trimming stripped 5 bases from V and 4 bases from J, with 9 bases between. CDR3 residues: CASSAFGNQPQHF. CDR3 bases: TGTGCCAGCAGCGCCTTCGGGAATCAGCCCCAGCATTTT.

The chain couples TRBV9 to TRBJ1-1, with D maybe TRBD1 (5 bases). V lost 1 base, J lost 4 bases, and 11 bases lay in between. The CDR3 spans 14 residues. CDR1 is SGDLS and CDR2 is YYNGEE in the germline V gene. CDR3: CASSVTGQGTEAFF. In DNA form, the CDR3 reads TGTGCCAGCAGCGTAACTGGGCAGGGCACTGAAGCTTTCTTT.

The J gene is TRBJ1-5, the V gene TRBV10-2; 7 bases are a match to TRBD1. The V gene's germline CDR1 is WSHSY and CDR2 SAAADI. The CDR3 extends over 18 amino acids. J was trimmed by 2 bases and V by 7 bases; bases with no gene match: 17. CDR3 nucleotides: TGCGCCAGCACCCCAGGGGACAGAGTAAGTAGTGGCAATCAGCCCCAGCATTTT. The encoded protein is CASTPGDRVSSGNQPQHF.

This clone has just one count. CDR3 DNA: TGTGCCAGCAGTTCTCGGACTAGCGGAAGCACAGATACGCAGTATTTT. Protein: CASSSRTSGSTDTQYF. J is TRBJ2-3 and V is TRBV27; 10 bases line up with TRBD2. The J segment lost 0 bases and the V segment lost 4 bases, leaving 4 bases of the junction unmatched. Germline V gene data show CDR1 as MNHEY and CDR2 as SMNVEV (reference sequence). The CDR3 sequence is 16 residues long.

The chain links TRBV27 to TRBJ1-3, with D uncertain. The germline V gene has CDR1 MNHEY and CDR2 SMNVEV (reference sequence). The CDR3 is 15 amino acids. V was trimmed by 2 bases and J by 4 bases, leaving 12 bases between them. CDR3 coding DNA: TGTGCCAGCAGTTTAGGGCCGTGGTGGGGAAACACCATATATTTT. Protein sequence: CASSLGPWWGNTIYF.

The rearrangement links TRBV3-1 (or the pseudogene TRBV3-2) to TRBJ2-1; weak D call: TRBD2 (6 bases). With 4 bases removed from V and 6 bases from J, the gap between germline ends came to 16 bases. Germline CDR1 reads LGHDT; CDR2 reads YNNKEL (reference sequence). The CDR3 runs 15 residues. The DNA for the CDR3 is TGTGCCAGCAGCCCCTTCCGGGACTTGATCAATGAGCAGTTCTTC. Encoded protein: CASSPFRDLINEQFF.

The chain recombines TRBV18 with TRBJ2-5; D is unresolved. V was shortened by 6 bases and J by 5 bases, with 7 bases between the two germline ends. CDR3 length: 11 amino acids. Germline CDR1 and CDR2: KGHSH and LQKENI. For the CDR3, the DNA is TGTGCCAGCTCTCTCGAGGAGACCCAGTACTTC. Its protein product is CASSLEETQYF.